This T cell receptor beta chain appears in the sequencing data of a study of blood T cell repertoires in COVID-19. The wider study: T cells, B-cell-depleted T cells, or PBMCs supplied cDNA or gDNA.

From germline, CDR1 is SQVTM and CDR2 ANQGSEA. There are 17 residues in the CDR3. V dropped 1 base and J dropped 0; count of bases not matched to a gene: 6. One Seattle source followed patients from active infection through their disease course. Original analysis: Estimation of nucleated cell counts was performed using reference gene primer amplification. Sequencing was performed with immunoSEQ multiplex PCR; in TCRdb, only in-frame clones are kept and a portion is missing. The DNA was the basis for D and trimming; V, J and clone size are from that table. The repertoire includes 150,000 or so clones, around nine tenths of them detected once, and more than 9.5% sits in the top ten.

The sequence came from an older woman with COVID-19, enrolled during active disease. The sample consisted of peripheral blood. The V gene is TRBV29-1, the J gene TRBJ2-3; 11 nucleotides match TRBD2. The CDR3 region is CSVEGNSGGVSTDTQYF. For the CDR3, the DNA is TGCAGCGTTGAAGGGAATAGCGGGGGGGTTAGCACAGATACGCAGTATTTT.